Following are 24 T cell receptor beta chains from one sample sequenced in a study of beta chain features in type 1 diabetes. Every bit of the isolated RNA underwent reverse transcription, so sequencing read expressed TCRB transcripts. This table comes from immunoSEQ multiplex PCR, and its TCRdb copy is limited to in-frame clones, with some not included. Here the sample spans about 330,000 clones, 11% being singletons. Sequenced sample: naive CD4+ T cells from blood. The receptors derive from a woman under 40 in good health.

This clone came up a few times. The chain has TRBV7-2 and TRBJ2-7, with 12 positions matching TRBD1. Per germline, CDR1 SGHTA and CDR2 FQGNSA. J was trimmed by 4 bases and V by 5 bases; bases with no gene match: 6. This CDR3 spans 15 amino acids. As DNA, the CDR3 is TGTGCCAGCAGCCTCCGGGACAGGGGGCAATACGAGCAGTACTTC. Translation gives CASSLRDRGQYEQYF.

This clone has only a few counts. V gene TRBV7-9 combines with J gene TRBJ2-1, with 15 bases identical to TRBD2. Germline V gives CDR1 SEHNR, CDR2 FQNEAQ (reference sequence). This CDR3 contains 19 residues. With 5 bases clipped from V and 0 bases from J, the junction kept 8 bases outside the gene matches. CDR3 nucleotide sequence: TGTGCCAGCAGCAAGGGACTAGCGGGAGGCTTCCGCTCCTACAATGAGCAGTTCTTC. Protein: CASSKGLAGGFRSYNEQFF.

This clone was recorded a few times. The rearrangement links TRBV2 to TRBJ2-1; 14 bases match TRBD2. The CDR3 contains 14 residues. Trimming cost V 6 bases and J 8 bases; bases outside gene matches: 3. The germline gives CDR1 SNHLY, CDR2 FYNNEI. The CDR3 loop reads CASSWGLAGDEQFF. CDR3 coding DNA: TGTGCCAGCAGCTGGGGACTAGCGGGAGATGAGCAGTTCTTC.

This clone showed up just a few times. The V gene is TRBV28, the J gene TRBJ1-1, with unresolved D. From germline, CDR1 is MDHEN and CDR2 SYDVKM. The CDR3 extends over 12 amino acids. Between the trimmed V and J ends, which lost 8 bases and 0 bases, there was a span of 7 bases. The CDR3 nucleotides are TGTGCCAGCTCTCTCCTGAACACTGAAGCTTTCTTT. Translated, it gives CASSLLNTEAFF.

This chain uses TRBV2 with TRBJ2-7; D is unclear. This CDR3 has 11 amino acids. Trimming shortened V by 4 bases and J by 4 bases, and 5 bases separated the two germline ends. From germline, CDR1 is SNHLY and CDR2 FYNNEI. The CDR3 loop is CASSAEYEQYF. CDR3 DNA sequence: TGTGCCAGCAGTGCTGAGTACGAGCAGTACTTC.

This clone was counted only a few times. The CDR3 nucleotides read TGTGCCAGCAGCTTGTACAGGGAATCCAGAAACATTCAGTACTTC. Translation: CASSLYRESRNIQYF. The chain recombines TRBV5-6 with TRBJ2-4, with TRBD1 as a possible D gene (6 bases). Germline lookup yields CDR1 SGHDT and CDR2 YYEEEE. Trimming shortened V by 1 base and J by 6 bases, and 14 bases separated the two germline ends. The CDR3 has 15 residues.

This clone was picked up a small number of times. The rearrangement joins TRBV11-2 to TRBJ2-3, with 10 bases matching TRBD1. In germline, CDR1 is SGHAT, CDR2 FQNNGV. V trimming: 4 bases; J trimming: 3 bases; junction bases outside the gene matches: 4. This CDR3 has 15 amino acids. The CDR3 DNA reads as TGTGCCAGCAGCTCCGGACAGGGGGTGACAGATACGCAGTATTTT. Amino acids: CASSSGQGVTDTQYF.

The chain employs TRBV28 and TRBJ2-3, with a possible D match to TRBD1 (5 bases). Trimming pared 7 bases from V and 3 bases from J, leaving 17 bases between. The CDR3 has 15 amino acids. Germline CDR1 and CDR2: MDHEN and SYDVKM. CDR3 bases: TGTGCCAGCACTAGGGTCCCAGACAGTACAGATACGCAGTATTTT. Translating gives CASTRVPDSTDTQYF.

The table lists this clone with a few counts. The chain carries TRBV2 and TRBJ1-4; D gene ambiguous. Trimming stripped 7 bases from V and 4 bases from J, with 13 bases between. Germline values: CDR1 SNHLY, CDR2 FYNNEI. There are 14 residues in the CDR3. CDR3 sequence: CASKLGLLNEKLFF. CDR3 nucleotides: TGTGCCAGCAAGTTGGGCTTGCTTAATGAAAAACTGTTTTTT.

The chain couples TRBV11-2 to TRBJ2-1; tentatively, D is TRBD2 (5 bases). Germline V gene sequence: CDR1 SGHAT, CDR2 FQNNGV. This CDR3 is built from 15 residues. V gave up 7 bases and J gave up 0 bases, with 13 bases separating them. The chain's CDR3 is CASTISASSYNEQFF. Written as DNA, the CDR3 is TGTGCCAGCACCATTAGCGCCAGCTCCTACAATGAGCAGTTCTTC. The variable domain in full, completed from reference TRBV11-2 and TRBJ2-1, reads EAGVAQSPRYKIIEKRQSVAFWCNPISGHATLYWYQQILGQGPKLLIQFQNNGVVDDSQLPKDRFSAERLKGVDSTLKIQPAKLEDSAVYLCASTISASSYNEQFFGPGTRLTVL.

This chain joins TRBV29-1 and TRBJ2-1; 9 bases fit TRBD2. Germline V CDR1 and CDR2: SQVTM, ANQGSEA. The length of the CDR3 is 14 residues. The ends lost 7 bases at V and 0 bases at J; junction bases unmatched: 4. CDR3 amino acids: CSATSGSSYNEQFF. The CDR3 DNA follows: TGCAGCGCGACTAGCGGTAGCTCCTACAATGAGCAGTTCTTC.

A few counts support this clone. The V call is TRBV5-6, the J call TRBJ2-5, with D unclear. V shed 0 bases and J shed 5 bases, with 8 bases lying between them. The CDR3 totals 13 residues. CDR1 and CDR2 (germline): SGHDT, YYEEEE. The CDR3 bases are TGTGCCAGCAGCTTGGACGTCGGGGAGACCCAGTACTTC. Amino acid sequence: CASSLDVGETQYF.

V is TRBV7-3 and J is TRBJ2-2; 8 nucleotides agree with TRBD1. The CDR3 runs 14 residues. V lost 9 bases, J lost 0 bases, and 3 bases stayed unmatched. Germline CDR1 SGHTA, CDR2 FQGTGA. CDR3 sequence (DNA): TGTGCCAGTCGGACAGGGCCGAACACCGGGGAGCTGTTTTTT. Its translation: CASRTGPNTGELFF.

Only a few counts were recorded for this clone. The gene calls are TRBV5-1 and TRBJ2-5; D possibly corresponds to TRBD1 (6 bases). V was cut by 4 bases and J by 2 bases, with 9 bases left in between. Germline V lookup: CDR1 SGHRS, CDR2 YFSETQ. The CDR3 has 13 amino acids. CDR3 amino acids: CASSTDSQETQYF. In DNA form, the CDR3 reads TGCGCCAGCAGCACGGACAGTCAAGAGACCCAGTACTTC.

The rearrangement links TRBV25-1 to TRBJ2-6, with D perhaps TRBD2 (6 bases). Trimming cost V 3 bases and J 4 bases, with 10 bases left between them. The germline CDR1 and CDR2 sequences are MGHDK and SYGVNS. This CDR3 is 15 amino acids long. CDR3 DNA sequence: TGTGCCAGCAGTGATTTCGGGAGAGGGGCCAACGTCCTGACTTTC. Its protein product is CASSDFGRGANVLTF.

This clone showed up just a few times. V and J are TRBV6-5 and TRBJ2-3; 9 nucleotides agree with TRBD1. The CDR3 consists of 15 residues. With V trimmed by 7 bases and J by 4 bases, 9 bases remained unmatched. From germline, CDR1 is MNHEY and CDR2 SVGAGI. CDR3 in amino acids: CASTLQGAQSDTQYF. The CDR3 DNA reads as TGTGCCAGCACTCTACAGGGGGCACAGTCAGATACGCAGTATTTT.

The chain is built from TRBV30 and TRBJ2-5, with 12 nucleotides matching TRBD2. CDR1 and CDR2 (germline): GTSNPN, SVGIG (reference sequence). V shed 2 bases, J shed 5 bases, and the junction held 6 bases outside the gene matches. CDR3 length equals 15 residues. CDR3 sequence: CAWSWTSGIGETQYF. CDR3 DNA sequence: TGTGCCTGGAGTTGGACTAGCGGGATAGGGGAGACCCAGTACTTC.

This clone has a handful of counts. The chain combines TRBV4-3 with TRBJ2-5; 9 bases map to TRBD2. The CDR3 covers 16 residues. V was clipped by 3 bases and J by 5 bases; unmatched bases: 10. CDR1 and CDR2 from the germline V gene are LGHNA and YSLEER. The DNA of the CDR3 is TGCGCCAGCAGCCAGAATAGCGGGAGAGGGGCGGAGACCCAGTACTTC. This encodes CASSQNSGRGAETQYF.

This clone was seen only a few times. The chain recombines TRBV7-2 with TRBJ2-6, with 8 bases that match TRBD1. The germline V gene encodes CDR1 SGHTA and CDR2 FQGNSA. This CDR3 has 15 amino acids. Trimming took 5 bases from V and 6 from J; bases not matched to a gene: 6. CDR3 residues: CASSPRQGMANVLTF. The CDR3 coding sequence is TGTGCCAGCAGCCCCAGACAGGGGATGGCCAACGTCCTGACTTTC.

The chain joins TRBV7-9 to TRBJ2-5; the match to TRBD1 covers 8 bases. The J segment lost 1 base and the V segment lost 5 bases, leaving 6 bases of the junction unmatched. CDR1 SEHNR and CDR2 FQNEAQ come from the germline V gene (reference sequence). The CDR3 loop spans 15 amino acids. As DNA, the CDR3 is TGTGCCAGCAGCGCGGGACAGGACCGCCAAGAGACCCAGTACTTC. Residues: CASSAGQDRQETQYF.

There are a few counts of this clone. CDR3 region: CASSQGARWTGRTDTQYF. The CDR3 DNA follows: TGTGCCAGCAGCCAAGGGGCAAGATGGACAGGGAGGACAGATACGCAGTATTTT. The V gene is TRBV14, the J gene TRBJ2-3, with 8 bases lining up with TRBD1. The CDR3 runs to 18 residues. J lost 3 bases, V lost 1 base, and 12 bases had no gene match. Germline V gives CDR1 SGHDN, CDR2 FVKESK. Using reference TRBV14 and TRBJ2-3 for the parts outside the CDR3, the full variable domain is EAGVTQFPSHSVIEKGQTVTLRCDPISGHDNLYWYRRVMGKEIKFLLHFVKESKQDESGMPNNRFLAERTGGTYSTLKVQPAELEDSGVYFCASSQGARWTGRTDTQYFGPGTRLTVL.

CDR3 sequence reads: CASSVGGSSGGYEQYF. Written as DNA, the CDR3 is TGTGCCAGCAGCGTAGGGGGCAGCTCGGGGGGCTACGAGCAGTACTTC. The chain carries TRBV9 and TRBJ2-7, with TRBD2 identical over 7 bases. The CDR3 length is 16 residues. Trimming cost V 0 bases and J 3 bases; bases outside gene matches: 9. Germline values: CDR1 SGDLS, CDR2 YYNGEE. The full variable domain, with the rest looked up from reference TRBV9 and TRBJ2-7, is DSGVTQTPKHLITATGQRVTLRCSPRSGDLSVYWYQQSLDQGLQFLIQYYNGEERAKGNILERFSAQQFPDLHSELNLSSLELGDSALYFCASSVGGSSGGYEQYFGPGTRLTVT.

A note on this clone: Germline is not matched at one junction end, which may reflect a read error. CDR3 region: CATSWGQGDYGYTF. The DNA of the CDR3 is TGTGCCACCAGTTGGGGACAGGGCGACTATGGCTACACCTTC. The chain has TRBV28 and TRBJ1-2; 9 nucleotides align to TRBD1. This CDR3 has 14 residues. The germline V gene has CDR1 MDHEN and CDR2 SYDVKM.

This rearrangement joins TRBV16 to TRBJ2-4, with 10 bases lining up with TRBD2. CDR3 length: 16 residues. Germline V gene data show CDR1 as KGHSY and CDR2 as FQNENV. V lost 0 bases, J lost 10 bases, and 9 bases stayed unmatched. CDR3: CASSQSTSGRGRIQYF. CDR3 sequence (DNA): TGTGCCAGCAGCCAATCGACTAGCGGGCGCGGTCGGATTCAGTACTTC.